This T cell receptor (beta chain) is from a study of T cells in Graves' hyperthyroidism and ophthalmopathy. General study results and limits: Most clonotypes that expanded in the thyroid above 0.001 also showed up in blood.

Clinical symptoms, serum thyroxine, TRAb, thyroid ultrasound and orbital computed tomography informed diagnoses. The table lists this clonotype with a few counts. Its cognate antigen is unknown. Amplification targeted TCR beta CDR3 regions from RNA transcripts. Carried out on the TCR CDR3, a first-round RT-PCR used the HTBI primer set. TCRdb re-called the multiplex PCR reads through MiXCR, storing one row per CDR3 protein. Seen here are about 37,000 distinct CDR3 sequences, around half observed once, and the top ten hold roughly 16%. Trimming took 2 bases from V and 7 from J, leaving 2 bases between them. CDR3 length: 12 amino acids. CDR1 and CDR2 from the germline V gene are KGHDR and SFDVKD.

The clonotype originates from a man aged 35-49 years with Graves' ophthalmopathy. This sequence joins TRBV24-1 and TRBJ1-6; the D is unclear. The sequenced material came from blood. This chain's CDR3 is CATSDSNSPLHF. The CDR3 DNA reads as TGTGCCACCAGTGATTCGAATTCACCCCTCCACTTT.